The present T cell receptor (beta chain) was sequenced within a study of identical twins. The study's findings and limits: Modelling approaches yielded underestimates of out-of-frame TCR alpha sharing between monozygotic twins. Out-of-frame alpha sequences shared by twins were enriched for low generation probability.

There are 16 residues in the CDR3. V was clipped by 1 base and J by 4 bases; unmatched bases: 6. As regards this clonotype: Its antigen is not identified.

Via MiXCR, TCRdb re-called the 5' RACE reads, giving one row per CDR3 protein. The data contain approximately 670,000 distinct CDR3 sequences, 6.1% of them singletons. The origin of this receptor is a man between 18 and 35 years old in good health. V gene TRBV23-1 combines with J gene TRBJ2-3; 9 bases fit TRBD2. TRBV23-1 is given ORF status, its function remaining uncertain. The sequencing input was naive T cells sorted from blood. The CDR3: CASSQWDSGSPDTQYF. CDR3 nucleotides: TGCGCCAGCAGTCAATGGGATAGCGGGAGCCCAGATACGCAGTATTTT.